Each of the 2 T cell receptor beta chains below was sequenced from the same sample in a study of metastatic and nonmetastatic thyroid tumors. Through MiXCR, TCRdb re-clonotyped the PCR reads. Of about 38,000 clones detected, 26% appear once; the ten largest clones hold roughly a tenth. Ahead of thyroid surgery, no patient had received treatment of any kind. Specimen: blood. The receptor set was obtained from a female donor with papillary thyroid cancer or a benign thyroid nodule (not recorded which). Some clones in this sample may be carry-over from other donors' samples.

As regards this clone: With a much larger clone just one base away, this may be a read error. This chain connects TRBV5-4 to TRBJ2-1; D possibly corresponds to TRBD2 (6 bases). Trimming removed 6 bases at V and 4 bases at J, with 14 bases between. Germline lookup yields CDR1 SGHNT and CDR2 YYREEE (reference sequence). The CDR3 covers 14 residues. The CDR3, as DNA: TGTGCCAGCACCGACGGGACTCTATACAATGAGCAGTTCTTC. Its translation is CASTDGTLYNEQFF.

This CDR3 is CASSLESGGSYEQYF. For the CDR3, the DNA is TGTGCCAGCAGCTTAGAGAGCGGGGGCTCCTACGAGCAGTACTTC. V is TRBV7-6 and J is TRBJ2-7, with 8 nucleotides matching TRBD2. V gave up 1 base and J gave up 0 bases; unmatched junction bases: 2. Germline CDR1 reads SGHVS; CDR2 reads FNYEAQ. The CDR3 loop spans 15 amino acids.